The rows below give T cell receptor beta chains drawn from one sample of a study of T-cell reconstitution after alpha-beta-depleted transplantation in children. Using its own MiXCR run on the PCR reads, TCRdb lists one record per CDR3 protein. This sample has 200,000 to 250,000 distinct CDR3 sequences, with roughly 7.1% found just once. The sequencing here drew on PBMCs, taken before TCRalphabeta/CD19-depleted stem cell transplant. The receptor set was obtained from a boy between 2 and 15 years old with acute lymphoblastic leukemia, due to receive a stem cell transplant. Both conserved end residues are trimmed from each CDR3. The D gene is left open where the match is weak.

TRBV28	.	TRBJ2-1	ASSLFRGGYNEQF
TRBV4-2	TRBD2	TRBJ2-7	ASSPIAGEIYEQY
TRBV7-9	.	TRBJ1-5	ASSPQGAAGKNQPQH
TRBV29-1	.	TRBJ2-6	SVEDYTDSGANVLT
TRBV6-1	.	TRBJ1-1	ASSKRPSRTEAF
TRBV6-5	TRBD2	TRBJ2-3	ASSYGSGTSGADTQY
TRBV18	.	TRBJ2-5	ASSPRQNQETQY
TRBV28	TRBD1	TRBJ2-5	ASSPSGDRGQETQY
TRBV5-1	.	TRBJ1-2	ASSKGESYGYT
TRBV5-1	TRBD1	TRBJ1-1	ASSVGQVNTEAF
TRBV2	.	TRBJ2-5	ASRGKTQY